One T cell receptor beta chain is described in this entry. The trim removed 5 bases at V and 9 bases at J, leaving 9 bases unmatched. The germline V gene has CDR1 SEHNR and CDR2 FQNEAQ (reference sequence). The CDR3 consists of 14 residues. This entry comes from a study of blood T cell repertoires in COVID-19. Study-level background: T cells, B-cell-depleted T cells, or PBMCs supplied cDNA or gDNA.

TCRdb's copy holds only in-frame clones and misses some; the assay was immunoSEQ multiplex PCR. The sample holds about 280,000 clones, roughly nine tenths seen once. Sequencing was performed on peripheral blood. The source of this sequence is a woman aged 50 to 60 who had recovered from COVID-19. The genes are TRBV7-9 and TRBJ1-4; TRBD1 aligns across 7 bases. CDR3 protein: CASSQGQGVKKLFF. CDR3 in DNA: TGTGCCAGCAGCCAAGGGCAGGGGGTTAAAAAACTGTTTTTT.